This entry lists 3 T cell receptor beta chains sequenced from one sample in a study of blood T cell repertoires in COVID-19. Produced via immunoSEQ multiplex PCR; TCRdb's table is partial and in-frame only. Among 85,000 to 110,000 clones listed, about 85% were seen once. Source material: peripheral blood. The source is a man aged 45-65 years in a cohort sampled during active COVID-19.

The rearrangement links TRBV5-6 to TRBJ1-2; D is unresolved. CDR3 length: 12 amino acids. The germline V and J ends were trimmed by 0 bases and 7 bases, with 7 bases remaining between them. Looked up from germline, CDR1 is SGHDT and CDR2 is YYEEEE. The CDR3 DNA follows: TGTGCCAGCAGCTTGGTTATTAGTGGCTACACCTTC. Translation: CASSLVISGYTF.

V and J are TRBV4-3 and TRBJ2-3; 9 positions agree with TRBD1. From germline, CDR1 is LGHNA and CDR2 YSLEER. J lost 2 bases, V lost 5 bases, and 5 bases had no gene match. The CDR3 extends over 15 amino acids. In DNA, the CDR3 is TGCGCCAGCAGCAAAGGACAGGGGATCACAGATACGCAGTATTTT. It encodes CASSKGQGITDTQYF.

The rearrangement joins TRBV6-5 to TRBJ2-7, with D perhaps matching TRBD2 (5 bases). The V and J ends lost 6 bases and 4 bases respectively, with 7 bases between them. Germline V gene lookup returns CDR1 MNHEY and CDR2 SVGAGI. The CDR3 is 11 amino acids. The CDR3 DNA is TGTGCCAGCAGAACGGGATACGAGCAGTACGTC. Its protein is CASRTGYEQYV.